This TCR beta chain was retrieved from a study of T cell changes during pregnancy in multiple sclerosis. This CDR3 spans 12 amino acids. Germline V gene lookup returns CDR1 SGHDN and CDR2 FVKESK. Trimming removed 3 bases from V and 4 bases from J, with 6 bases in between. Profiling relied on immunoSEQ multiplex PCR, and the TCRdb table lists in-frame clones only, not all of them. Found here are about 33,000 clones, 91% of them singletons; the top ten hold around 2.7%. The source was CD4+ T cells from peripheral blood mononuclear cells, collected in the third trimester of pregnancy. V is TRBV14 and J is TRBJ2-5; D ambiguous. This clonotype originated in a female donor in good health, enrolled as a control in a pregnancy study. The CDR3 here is CASSQPGETQYF. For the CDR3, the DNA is TGTGCCAGCAGCCAGCCGGGAGAGACCCAGTACTTC.